This entry features one T cell receptor (beta chain) sequence. What it binds is not known. This CDR3 contains 16 residues. CDR1 and CDR2 (germline): MNHEY, SVGAGI. V was trimmed by 0 bases and J by 2 bases, leaving 8 bases between them. With baseline, cycle 4 day 1, and cycle 7 day 1 as timepoints, blood was sampled. These data belong to a study of OX40 agonist ivuxolimab in advanced cancers. On the study more broadly: Partial responses were achieved by three patients, one with hepatocellular carcinoma and two with cutaneous melanoma. General study findings and limits: The work left the antigen specificity of expanded peripheral T cells undetermined.

Here immunoSEQ multiplex PCR was the method, and the copy in TCRdb shows in-frame clones only, minus some. This sample has roughly 76,000 clones, with around 87% found just once. The source is an adult with an advanced solid tumor such as melanoma, head and neck, liver or kidney cancer. Source: CD4+ or CD8+ T cells sorted from blood, taken in a trial of the OX40 agonist ivuxolimab. The V and J genes are TRBV6-5 and TRBJ1-6, with D perhaps matching TRBD1 (6 bases). CDR3 protein: CASSYSRGAYNSPLHF. Written as DNA, the CDR3 is TGTGCCAGCAGTTACTCGAGGGGGGCCTATAATTCACCCCTCCACTTT.